A selection of T cell receptor beta chains follows, all from one sample in a study of identical twins. TCRdb redid the calling of the 5' RACE reads with MiXCR, one entry per CDR3 protein. This sample has under 450,000 distinct CDR3 sequences, with less than 20% found just once. Sequencing used naive T cells sorted from blood. These receptors all come from a man in his forties or fifties in good health. CDR3s include the opening cysteine and the closing phenylalanine or tryptophan. Fields, in order: D gene, CDR3 length, clone size, J gene, V gene, CDR3 DNA, CDR3 protein. D genes are given only for firm matches. A clone size is listed for some rows: how often the clone was seen (once, few, many), or a class if it is expanded.

TRBD1 | 15 | - | TRBJ2-7 | TRBV4-1 | TGCGCCAGCAGCCTCACGGACAGGCACTTGGACGAGCAGTACTTC | CASSLTDRHLDEQYF
- | 13 | - | TRBJ2-3 | TRBV7-9 | TGTGCCAGCAGCCCTAAGGTTGGCGCTACGCAGTATTTT | CASSPKVGATQYF
- | 16 | few | TRBJ1-4 | TRBV4-2 | TGTGCCAGCAGCCAGAGAACAGGGACTCCGAATGAAAAACTGTTTTTT | CASSQRTGTPNEKLFF
TRBD2 | 14 | many | TRBJ2-7 | TRBV19 | TGTGCCAGTAGTCCGGGACTAGCCTCCTACGAGCAGTACTTC | CASSPGLASYEQYF
TRBD1 | 15 | - | TRBJ1-2 | TRBV7-2 | TGTGCCAGCAGCCCCACCGGGACAGAAGTCCTTGGCTACACCTTC | CASSPTGTEVLGYTF
- | 13 | many | TRBJ1-2 | TRBV3-1 | TGTGCCAGCAGCCTCCAGGGAGTAAGTGGCTACACCTTC | CASSLQGVSGYTF
TRBD2 | 18 | few | TRBJ2-1 | TRBV6-5 | TGTGCCAGCAGTTTAGGACTAGCCCAGGGGAGCTCCTACAATGAGCAGTTCTTC | CASSLGLAQGSSYNEQFF
TRBD2 | 16 | - | TRBJ2-5 | TRBV10-3 | TGTGCCATCAGTGAGTCGGGGAGCGGGGGACAAGAGACCCAGTACTTC | CAISESGSGGQETQYF
TRBD2 | 16 | - | TRBJ2-1 | TRBV4-1 | TGCGCCAGCAGCAGGGATAGCGGGGGGTTTGGGGATGAGCAGTTCTTC | CASSRDSGGFGDEQFF
- | 12 | many | TRBJ2-1 | TRBV9 | TGTGCCAGCAGCGTACAGGGACATGAGCAGTTCTTC | CASSVQGHEQFF
- | 14 | - | TRBJ2-7 | TRBV12-3/TRBV12-4 | TGTGCCAGCAGCCCGGGTTTCGAAACCTACGAGCAGTACTTC | CASSPGFETYEQYF
- | 12 | - | TRBJ2-3 | TRBV6-6 | TGTGCCATTCAACGGGGCACAGATACGCAGTATTTT | CAIQRGTDTQYF
- | 14 | few | TRBJ1-2 | TRBV5-6 | TGTGCCAGCAGCTTTGTTGCAGGAGGGCATGGCTACACCTTC | CASSFVAGGHGYTF
- | 17 | - | TRBJ2-1 | TRBV14 | TGTGCCAGCAATTCCGGGACGGGGACTCCCTCCTACAATGAGCAGTTCTTC | CASNSGTGTPSYNEQFF
- | 16 | - | TRBJ2-6 | TRBV27 | TGTGCCAGCAGTCCCCCAGGCATCTCGGGGGCCAACGTCCTGACTTTC | CASSPPGISGANVLTF
- | 13 | - | TRBJ2-1 | TRBV5-6 | TGTGCCAGCAGCGGAGTAGTATACAATGAGCAGTTCTTC | CASSGVVYNEQFF
TRBD2 | 18 | many | TRBJ2-2 | TRBV11-1 | TGTGCCAGCAGCTTTATCTCGAAAGCGGGGGCGAACACCGGGGAGCTGTTTTTT | CASSFISKAGANTGELFF
- | 15 | many | TRBJ2-4 | TRBV10-3 | TGTGCCATCAGTGAGTCTCAGGCAGCCTCGAACATTCAGTACTTC | CAISESQAASNIQYF
TRBD1 | 16 | few | TRBJ2-1 | TRBV13 | TGTGCCAGCAGTAATTTTGAGGGTCAGGGGGCGAGGGAGCAGTTCTTC | CASSNFEGQGAREQFF
- | 16 | - | TRBJ1-1 | TRBV11-2 | TGTGCCAGCAGCTCCTTGGAGAGGTGGAGGAGCACTGAAGCTTTCTTT | CASSSLERWRSTEAFF
TRBD2 | 15 | few | TRBJ2-7 | TRBV20-1 | TGCAGCGCCGGACTAGCGGGAGGGCCGTTCAACGAGCAGTACTTC | CSAGLAGGPFNEQYF
TRBD2 | 17 | - | TRBJ2-1 | TRBV6-1 | TGTGCCAGCAGTGAACCGGGACTAGCGGGGGGAAACAATGAGCAGTTCTTC | CASSEPGLAGGNNEQFF
- | 13 | - | TRBJ2-7 | TRBV6-1 | TGTGCCAGCAGAGATCTAGCGCCCAGAAAGCAGTACTTC | CASRDLAPRKQYF
TRBD1 | 15 | - | TRBJ1-1 | TRBV7-2 | TGTGCCAGCAGCTTAATGGGACAGATGAACACTGAAGCTTTCTTT | CASSLMGQMNTEAFF
- | 15 | few | TRBJ1-2 | TRBV15 | TGTGCCACCAGCAGAGAGTCCCAGACCCGTGAAGGCTACACCTTC | CATSRESQTREGYTF
TRBD1 | 14 | many | TRBJ1-3 | TRBV5-5 | TGTGCCAGCAGCAGGGGGACAGCGGGAAACACCATATATTTT | CASSRGTAGNTIYF
- | 16 | once | TRBJ1-6 | TRBV4-1 | TGCGCCAGCAGCCAAACGACCGTCACCTATAATTCACCCCTCCACTTT | CASSQTTVTYNSPLHF
TRBD2 | 13 | - | TRBJ2-3 | TRBV20-1 | TGCAGTGCTAGAGGAGGACTAGATGTTACGCAGTATTTT | CSARGGLDVTQYF
- | 16 | - | TRBJ1-2 | TRBV15 | TGTGCCACCAGCAGAGATCCGGGGGCGCCTAACTATGGCTACACCTTC | CATSRDPGAPNYGYTF